Described below is a single T cell receptor beta chain sequence and its context. Its antigen is as yet unknown. None of the patients had undergone any treatment ahead of thyroid surgery. The sample comes from a study of metastatic and nonmetastatic thyroid tumors. TCRdb re-analyzed the PCR reads using MiXCR. This repertoire shows about 30,000 clones, less than 25% found once; its top ten account for about 2.5%. V lost 6 bases and J 1 base, leaving 12 bases between the germline ends. Germline CDR1 reads DFQATT; CDR2 reads SNEGSKA (reference sequence). This CDR3 spans 13 amino acids. Study-level points and caveats: As reported, TCR beta diversity in blood and tumor was significantly higher in malignant thyroid tumors than in benign nodules.

The sequenced sample consisted of blood. The source of this sequence is a female donor with papillary thyroid cancer or a benign thyroid nodule (not recorded which). Some clones in this sample may be carry-over from other donors' samples. J is TRBJ1-1 and V is TRBV20-1; possibly TRBD1 for D (6 bases). This CDR3 reads CSARGWANTEAFF. CDR3 coding DNA: TGCAGTGCCAGGGGCTGGGCGAACACTGAAGCTTTCTTT.